The present entry profiles one T cell receptor (beta chain) with its context. The junction shows a germline mismatch at one end, possibly a read error. This sample stems from a study of blood T cell repertoires in COVID-19. Background on the study: PBMCs, B-cell-depleted T cells, or T cells were the source of the cDNA or gDNA that made up the material.

The method was immunoSEQ multiplex PCR; TCRdb's version includes in-frame clones alone and lacks a portion of them. The sample gives 200,000 to 300,000 clones, approximately 84% of which show up once; 3.5% to 4.5% is in the top ten. Germline V gene lookup returns CDR1 MNHEY and CDR2 SVGAGI. The CDR3 runs 15 residues. The specimen was peripheral blood. The clonotype originates from a man over 45 with acute or convalescent COVID-19. This chain links TRBV6-5 with TRBJ2-1; 11 bases agree with TRBD2. CDR3 coding DNA: TGTGCCAGCAGTTGGACTAGCGGGTCCTTCAATGAGCAGTTCTTC. It is translated as CASSWTSGSFNEQFF.